This TCR beta chain originates from a study of T-cell memory formation after mild COVID-19. TCRdb called the 5' RACE reads again in MiXCR, with one record for every CDR3 protein. The sample lists more than 100,000 distinct CDR3 sequences; about a sixth were seen once. Germline V gives CDR1 SNHLY, CDR2 FYNNEI. The CDR3 consists of 15 residues. The V and J ends lost 5 bases and 5 bases, in that order; junction bases with no gene match: 9. Material for sequencing was PBMCs or a T cell subset sorted from them (not recorded which). The chain uses TRBV2 and TRBJ2-5; 9 positions agree with TRBD1. This clonotype was obtained from a man younger than 35 who had mild COVID-19 (a few samples of this study predate the infection). Cell type and time point are not known. CDR3 sequence (DNA): TGTGCCAGCAGTTTACAGGGACAGGGAGGGGAGACCCAGTACTTC. This gives the protein CASSLQGQGGETQYF.